The entry below describes one TCR beta chain. The assay was immunoSEQ multiplex PCR, and TCRdb's table has in-frame clones only and misses some. In the table there are about 470,000 clones, about four fifths of which are singletons. The data derive from a study of shared clonotypes between healthy human individuals. The V and J ends lost 4 bases and 3 bases, in that order; junction bases with no gene match: 3. CDR3 length equals 15 residues. Germline CDR1 and CDR2: LNHNV and YYDKDF (reference sequence). This TCR derives from a woman between 40 and 55 years old in good health. Some clones in this sample may be carry-over from other donors' samples. Sequences were obtained from PBMCs. This chain joins TRBV15 and TRBJ2-4, with 10 bases lining up with TRBD2. The CDR3 sequence is CATSTRTSGKNIQYF. CDR3 DNA: TGTGCCACCAGCACCCGGACTAGCGGCAAAAACATTCAGTACTTC.